This T cell receptor (beta chain) appears in the sequencing data of a study of patients and donors after allogeneic stem cell transplantation. TCRdb reanalysed the RT-PCR reads using MiXCR and keeps one entry per CDR3 protein. This sample has 410,000 or so distinct CDR3 sequences, with approximately 16% found just once. The sample holds a few counts of this clonotype. The DNA is omitted, as the CDR3 cannot be located on it reliably, and the CDR3 follows TCRdb's listing. The CDR3 has 16 amino acids, counting both end residues. Germline values: CDR1 MGHRA, CDR2 YSYEKL. This TCR was sampled from a human donor who was either an allogeneic HSCT recipient or a stem cell or donor lymphocyte infusion donor (not recorded which). It is not recorded whose cells these are; they may come from a transplant donor. The chain is built from TRBV4-1 and TRBJ1-4; TRBD1 was called by the table and not checked on the DNA. Sequencing was carried out using blood, either unsorted or a sorted T cell fraction (not recorded which). CDR3 loop: CASSQNTRGGEKLFFF.